A selection of T cell receptor beta chains follows, all from one sample in a study of shared clonotypes between healthy human individuals. Sequenced by immunoSEQ multiplex PCR; TCRdb stores in-frame clones only, minus some. In the table there are some 1 million clones, around four fifths of which are singletons. Sample: memory CD4+ T cells sorted from blood. These TCRs come from a man aged 18 to 30 in good health. Each CDR3 is given with its conserved first and last residue. D genes are given only for firm matches. Clone size is shown for a subset of rows, as once, few, many or a class of expanded clone.

>.|TRBJ2-7|TRBV18|.
CASSPPFQGESHEQYF
TGTGCCAGCTCACCACCGTTTCAAGGGGAGTCACACGAGCAGTACTTC
>.|TRBJ1-2|TRBV30|.
CAWSRAGFTSSYTF
TGTGCCTGGAGTCGGGCAGGTTTTACTTCGAGCTACACCTTC
>few|TRBJ2-1|TRBV6-6|TRBD1
CASSPGQALSYNEQFF
TGTGCCAGCAGCCCGGGACAGGCCTTATCCTACAATGAGCAGTTCTTC
>.|TRBJ2-7|TRBV10-3|.
CAISGASYEQYF
TGTGCCATCAGTGGTGCCTCCTACGAGCAGTACTTC
>.|TRBJ2-1|TRBV18|TRBD2
CASSPGGEGYNEQFF
TGTGCCAGCTCACCAGGGGGGGAAGGCTACAATGAGCAGTTCTTC
>few|TRBJ2-3|TRBV5-1|.
CASSPMDRGDTQYF
TGCGCCAGCAGCCCGATGGACAGAGGAGATACGCAGTATTTT
>.|TRBJ1-1|TRBV6-5|.
CASRAPTNTEAFF
TGTGCCAGCAGAGCCCCGACAAACACTGAAGCTTTCTTT
>.|TRBJ1-5|TRBV30|.
CAWSRSRGQPQHF
TGTGCCTGGAGCAGGAGCAGAGGTCAGCCCCAGCATTTT
>.|TRBJ2-2|TRBV28|TRBD1
CASRLDRAPGELFF
TGTGCCAGCAGACTCGACAGGGCCCCCGGGGAGCTGTTTTTT
>.|TRBJ2-1|TRBV11-2|TRBD1
CASSLVGDRGVEQFF
TGTGCCAGCAGCTTAGTAGGGGACAGGGGAGTTGAGCAGTTCTTC
>.|TRBJ2-3|TRBV19|.
CASSLGQISTDTQYF
TGTGCCAGTAGCCTCGGACAGATCTCCACAGATACGCAGTATTTT
>.|TRBJ2-1|TRBV7-2|TRBD2
CASSFLGLAQHNEQFF
TGTGCCAGCAGCTTCCTTGGACTAGCCCAACACAATGAGCAGTTCTTC
>.|TRBJ1-6|TRBV4-1|TRBD1
CASSQEVGRGGSNSPLHF
TGCGCCAGCAGCCAAGAGGTCGGCAGGGGGGGTTCCAATTCACCCCTCCACTTT
>.|TRBJ2-7|TRBV4-3|.
CASSQDRDLREQYF
TGCGCCAGCAGCCAAGATCGGGACCTGAGGGAGCAGTACTTC
>.|TRBJ1-4|TRBV6-1|.
CASSPQRGGEKLFF
TGTGCCAGCAGTCCACAGAGGGGGGGGGAAAAACTGTTTTTT
>.|TRBJ2-1|TRBV30|.
CAWSPVGFNEQFF
TGTGCCTGGAGTCCGGTGGGTTTCAATGAGCAGTTCTTC
>few|TRBJ1-5|TRBV30|TRBD1
CAWSPRGPGLNQPQHF
TGTGCCTGGAGTCCCAGGGGGCCAGGGCTCAATCAGCCCCAGCATTTT
>.|TRBJ1-5|TRBV10-2|TRBD1
CASSRGDRANQPQHF
TGCGCCAGCAGCAGGGGGGACAGGGCCAATCAGCCCCAGCATTTT
>.|TRBJ2-1|TRBV5-1|.
CASSLHTNNEQFF
TGCGCCAGCAGCTTACACACCAACAATGAGCAGTTCTTC
>.|TRBJ2-7|TRBV2|TRBD2
CASSRPRGAGGGGEQYF
TGTGCCAGCAGTAGGCCACGTGGGGCGGGAGGTGGAGGCGAGCAGTACTTC
>.|TRBJ1-2|TRBV25-1|TRBD1
CASSDADRGNYGYTF
TGTGCCAGCAGTGACGCGGACAGGGGGAACTATGGCTACACCTTC
>.|TRBJ2-1|TRBV9|TRBD2
CASSVGGLAGLYNEQFF
TGTGCCAGCAGCGTAGGGGGACTAGCGGGGTTATACAATGAGCAGTTCTTC
>.|TRBJ2-7|TRBV11-3|TRBD1
CASSSPGTGAREQYF
TGTGCCAGCAGCTCCCCCGGGACAGGGGCTCGAGAGCAGTACTTC
>.|TRBJ1-1|TRBV6-1|.
CASSESGSQAFF
TGTGCCAGCAGTGAATCAGGGTCTCAAGCTTTCTTT
>.|TRBJ2-7|TRBV5-5|.
CASSGPTGFLGEQYF
TGTGCCAGCAGCGGCCCCACAGGGTTCCTAGGCGAGCAGTACTTC
>.|TRBJ2-2|TRBV18|.
CASSPLSTGELFF
TGTGCCAGCTCACCTCTCTCGACCGGGGAGCTGTTTTTT
>.|TRBJ2-1|TRBV5-1|TRBD2
CASSSGGGSSYNEQFF
TGCGCCAGCAGCTCAGGCGGGGGAAGCTCCTACAATGAGCAGTTCTTC
>.|TRBJ1-4|TRBV18|.
CASSHGGQDEKLFF
TGTGCCAGCTCACACGGGGGGCAGGATGAAAAACTGTTTTTT
>.|TRBJ1-2|TRBV30|.
CAWSRAGLNYGYTF
TGTGCCTGGAGTCGGGCCGGACTTAACTATGGCTACACCTTC
>few|TRBJ2-2|TRBV7-9|.
CASSLHRENTGELFF
TGTGCCAGCAGCTTGCACAGGGAGAACACCGGGGAGCTGTTTTTT
>.|TRBJ2-5|TRBV7-3|.
CASSPQGAETQYF
TGTGCCAGCAGCCCGCAGGGTGCAGAGACCCAGTACTTC
>.|TRBJ1-1|TRBV9|.
CASSAGTQEAFF
TGTGCCAGCAGCGCGGGGACTCAGGAAGCTTTCTTT
>many|TRBJ2-2|TRBV6-5|TRBD2
CASSLTSDGGELFF
TGTGCCAGCAGCCTAACTAGCGACGGCGGGGAGCTGTTTTTT
>.|TRBJ2-7|TRBV6-1|TRBD1
CASTRDRGSYEQYF
TGTGCCAGCACCCGGGACAGGGGATCCTACGAGCAGTACTTC
>once|TRBJ1-2|TRBV7-9|.
CASSLGGGDRGYTF
TGTGCCAGCAGCTTAGGAGGAGGGGATCGCGGCTACACCTTC
>.|TRBJ1-2|TRBV5-4|.
CASSLQTVTYGYTF
TGTGCCAGCAGCTTACAAACAGTCACCTATGGCTACACCTTC
>few|TRBJ1-6|TRBV19|.
CASSIISSRNSPLHF
TGTGCCAGTAGTATAATCTCTAGTCGGAATTCACCCCTCCACTTT
>.|TRBJ1-2|TRBV6-1|.
CASSDIYGYTF
TGTGCCAGCAGTGACATCTATGGCTACACCTTC
>.|TRBJ1-5|TRBV5-6|.
CASRKGRAGSNQPQHF
TGTGCCAGCAGGAAGGGTAGGGCAGGGTCCAATCAGCCCCAGCATTTT
>.|TRBJ2-7|TRBV6-5|.
CASSQDLNREQYF
TGTGCCAGCAGTCAGGACCTAAACAGGGAGCAGTACTTC
>.|TRBJ2-7|TRBV5-1|.
CASSLGLALTYEQYF
TGCGCCAGCAGCTTGGGCCTAGCGCTAACCTACGAGCAGTACTTC
>few|TRBJ1-1|TRBV18|.
CASSQDMNTEAFF
TGTGCCAGCTCACAGGATATGAACACTGAAGCTTTCTTT
>few|TRBJ2-5|TRBV7-9|.
CASSFKETQYF
TGTGCCAGCAGCTTCAAAGAGACCCAGTACTTC
>.|TRBJ2-1|TRBV7-2|.
CASSLDRGNYNEQFF
TGTGCCAGCAGCTTAGACCGCGGGAATTACAATGAGCAGTTCTTC
>.|TRBJ2-2|TRBV19|.
CASKTGRGNTGELFF
TGTGCCAGTAAGACAGGTCGGGGGAACACCGGGGAGCTGTTTTTT
>.|TRBJ2-1|TRBV15|.
CATSRAGGLWNEQFF
TGTGCCACCAGCAGAGCGGGGGGCCTTTGGAATGAGCAGTTCTTC
>.|TRBJ2-1|TRBV18|TRBD2
CASSPGSGNNEQFF
TGTGCCAGCTCACCGGGTAGCGGGAACAATGAGCAGTTCTTC
>.|TRBJ1-1|TRBV28|TRBD1
CASRARQGSMNTEAFF
TGTGCCAGCAGGGCGCGACAGGGTTCAATGAACACTGAAGCTTTCTTT
>.|TRBJ1-2|TRBV28|.
CASSLIRQTYGYTF
TGTGCCAGCAGTTTGATCCGCCAGACCTATGGCTACACCTTC
>.|TRBJ1-5|TRBV10-2|.
CASSEMGSNQPQHF
TGCGCCAGCAGTGAAATGGGTAGCAATCAGCCCCAGCATTTT
>once|TRBJ2-1|TRBV10-3|.
CAISESAPNEQFF
TGTGCCATCAGTGAGTCGGCTCCTAATGAGCAGTTCTTC